The sequence of this T cell receptor beta chain was determined in a study of blood T cell repertoires in COVID-19. TCRdb's table, derived via immunoSEQ multiplex PCR, lists solely in-frame clones and lacks some. The sample consists of about 220,000 clones, approximately 86% of them appearing once. The V end was cut by 2 bases, the J end by 2 bases, with 12 bases between. This CDR3 comprises 15 residues. Germline assignment: CDR1 SQVTM and CDR2 ANQGSEA. The chain has TRBV29-1 and TRBJ2-2; a possible D gene is TRBD2 (6 bases). The receptor comes from a man aged 35 to 55 with acute or convalescent COVID-19. Sequenced input: peripheral blood. CDR3 in DNA: TGCAGCGTTGAATCGGCGGGAACTAACACCGGGGAGCTGTTTTTT. Amino acids: CSVESAGTNTGELFF.